The 3 T cell receptor beta chains presented below share a single source sample, sequenced in a study of control samples from healthy donors and cancer patients. Clones were sequenced by immunoSEQ multiplex PCR, and TCRdb holds only the in-frame ones, with some missing. The repertoire includes about 44,000 clones, around 87% of them detected once, and roughly a tenth sits in the top ten. Sequencing was performed on PBMCs. Receptor source: an older woman with lung cancer.

V gene TRBV7-9 combines with J gene TRBJ1-5; 8 nucleotides align to TRBD1. The CDR3 has 15 amino acids. Germline-derived CDR1 and CDR2 are SEHNR and FQNEAQ (reference sequence). The V and J ends lost 2 bases and 5 bases, in that order; junction bases with no gene match: 5. The CDR3 bases are TGTGCCAGCAGCTTAAGCGGACAGGGAGATCAGCCCCAGCATTTT. It is translated as CASSLSGQGDQPQHF.

This chain joins TRBV11-3 and TRBJ2-3; TRBD2 might be the D (6 bases). Trimming left V 5 bases short and J 8 bases short, with 20 bases between. CDR1 and CDR2 from the germline V gene are SGHNT and YENEEA. The CDR3 has 15 residues. The DNA for the CDR3 is TGTGCCAGCAGCAGGGTGGAGGGCCGTAGAGGTACGCAGTATTTT. This translates into CASSRVEGRRGTQYF.

The CDR3 region has the DNA TGTGCCTTAGAGACAGGGTCTAACTATGGCTACACCTTC. Translated, it gives CALETGSNYGYTF. The genes are TRBV30 and TRBJ1-2; TRBD1 agrees at 7 bases. The junction had 5 bases not matched to a gene; V was cut back by 7 bases and J by 0 bases. The CDR3 is 13 amino acids. Germline V lookup: CDR1 GTSNPN, CDR2 SVGIG (reference sequence).